This T cell receptor (beta chain) appears in the sequencing data of a study of blood T cell repertoires in COVID-19. With V trimmed by 3 bases and J by 2 bases, 2 bases remained unmatched. The CDR3 runs 15 residues. Germline values: CDR1 MNHEY, CDR2 SVGEGT. Assay: immunoSEQ multiplex PCR; the TCRdb copy retains only in-frame clones and omits some. Among about 210,000 clones listed, about four fifths were seen once. The gene calls are TRBV6-2 or TRBV6-3 and TRBJ2-7; 12 nucleotides align to TRBD2. The sequenced sample was PBMCs or T cells enriched from blood (not recorded which). The TCR was taken from a woman aged 45-60 years with acute COVID-19. This CDR3 reads CASSYSSGRAYEQYF. The CDR3 bases are TGTGCCAGCAGTTATTCTAGCGGGAGGGCCTACGAGCAGTACTTC.